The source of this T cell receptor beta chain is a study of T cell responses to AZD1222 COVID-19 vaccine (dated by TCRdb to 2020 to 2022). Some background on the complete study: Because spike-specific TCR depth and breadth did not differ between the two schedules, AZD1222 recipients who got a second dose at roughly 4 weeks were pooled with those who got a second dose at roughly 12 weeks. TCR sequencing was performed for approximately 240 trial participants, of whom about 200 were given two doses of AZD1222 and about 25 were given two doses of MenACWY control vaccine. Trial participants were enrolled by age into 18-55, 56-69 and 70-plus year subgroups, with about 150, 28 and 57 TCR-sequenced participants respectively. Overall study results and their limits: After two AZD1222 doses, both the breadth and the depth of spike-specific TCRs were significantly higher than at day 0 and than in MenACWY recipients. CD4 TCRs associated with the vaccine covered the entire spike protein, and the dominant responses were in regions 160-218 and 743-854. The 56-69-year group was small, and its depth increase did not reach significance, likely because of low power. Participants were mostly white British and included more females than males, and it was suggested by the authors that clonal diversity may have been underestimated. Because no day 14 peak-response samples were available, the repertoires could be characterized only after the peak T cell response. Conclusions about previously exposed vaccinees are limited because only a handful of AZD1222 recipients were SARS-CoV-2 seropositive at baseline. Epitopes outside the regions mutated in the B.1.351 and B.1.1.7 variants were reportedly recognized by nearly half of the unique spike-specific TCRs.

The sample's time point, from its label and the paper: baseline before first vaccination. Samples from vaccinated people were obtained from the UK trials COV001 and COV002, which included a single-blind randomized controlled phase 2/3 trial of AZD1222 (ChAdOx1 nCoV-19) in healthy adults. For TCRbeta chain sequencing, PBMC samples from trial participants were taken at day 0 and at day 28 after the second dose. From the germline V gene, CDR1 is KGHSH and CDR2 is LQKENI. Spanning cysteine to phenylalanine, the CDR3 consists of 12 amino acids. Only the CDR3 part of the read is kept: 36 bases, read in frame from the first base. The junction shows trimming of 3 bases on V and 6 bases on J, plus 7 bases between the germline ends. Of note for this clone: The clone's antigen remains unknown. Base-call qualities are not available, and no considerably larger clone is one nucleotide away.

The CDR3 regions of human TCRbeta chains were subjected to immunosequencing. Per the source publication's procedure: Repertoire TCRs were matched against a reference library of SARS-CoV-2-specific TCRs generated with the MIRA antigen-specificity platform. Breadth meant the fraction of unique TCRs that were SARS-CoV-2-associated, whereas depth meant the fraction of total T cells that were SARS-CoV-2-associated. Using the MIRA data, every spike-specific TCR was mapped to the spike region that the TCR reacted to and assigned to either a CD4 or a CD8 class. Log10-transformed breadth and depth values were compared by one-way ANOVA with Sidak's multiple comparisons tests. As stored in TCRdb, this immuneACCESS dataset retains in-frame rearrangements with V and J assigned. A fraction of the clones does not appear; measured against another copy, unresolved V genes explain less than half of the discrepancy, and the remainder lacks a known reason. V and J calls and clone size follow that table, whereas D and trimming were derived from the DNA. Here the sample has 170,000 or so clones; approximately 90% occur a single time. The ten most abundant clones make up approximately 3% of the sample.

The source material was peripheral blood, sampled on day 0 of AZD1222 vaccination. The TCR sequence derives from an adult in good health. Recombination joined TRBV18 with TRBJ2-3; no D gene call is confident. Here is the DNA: TGTGCCAGCTCACCTCCTGGGGATACGCAGTATTTT. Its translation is CASSPPGDTQYF. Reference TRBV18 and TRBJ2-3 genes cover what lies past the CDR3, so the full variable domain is NAGVMQNPRHLVRRRGQEARLRCSPMKGHSHVYWYRQLPEEGLKFMVYLQKENIIDESGMPKERFSAEFPKEGPSILRIQQVVRGDSAAYFCASSPPGDTQYFGPGTRLTVL.